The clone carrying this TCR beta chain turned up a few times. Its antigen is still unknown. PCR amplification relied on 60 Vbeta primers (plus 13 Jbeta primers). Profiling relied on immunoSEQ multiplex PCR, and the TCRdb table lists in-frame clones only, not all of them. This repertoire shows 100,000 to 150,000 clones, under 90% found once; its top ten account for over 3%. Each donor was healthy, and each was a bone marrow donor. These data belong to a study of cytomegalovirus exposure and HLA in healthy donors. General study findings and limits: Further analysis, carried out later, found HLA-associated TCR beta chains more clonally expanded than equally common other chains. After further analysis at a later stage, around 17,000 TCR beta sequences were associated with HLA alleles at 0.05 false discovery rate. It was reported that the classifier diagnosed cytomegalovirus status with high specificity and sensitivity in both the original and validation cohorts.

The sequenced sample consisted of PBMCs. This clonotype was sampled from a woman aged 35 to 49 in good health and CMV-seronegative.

The CDR3 sequence is CASSHSGGAEAFF. Here the CDR3 DNA reads TGTGCCAGCAGCCACTCCGGCGGGGCTGAAGCTTTCTTT. V gene TRBV7-9 combines with J gene TRBJ1-1, with D uncertain. The CDR3 extends over 13 amino acids. Looked up from germline, CDR1 is SEHNR and CDR2 is FQNEAQ (reference sequence). The ends were cut back, 5 bases at V and 6 bases at J, with 13 bases in the middle.